The clone carrying this T cell receptor beta chain was seen only a few times. This specimen includes other DNA sequences encoding the same CDR3. These data belong to a study of shared clonotypes between healthy human individuals. The CDR3 covers 11 residues. Germline V gives CDR1 SGHNT, CDR2 YYREEE (reference sequence). V was clipped by 1 base and J by 2 bases, with 0 bases between them. Measured with immunoSEQ multiplex PCR; TCRdb has only the in-frame clones, and not every one. Of around 2.3 million clones listed, under 97% are singletons. The chain employs TRBV5-4 and TRBJ2-5; no firm D call. The clonotype was recovered from a man aged 18 to 30 in good health. The sequenced sample consisted of naive CD4+ T cells sorted from blood. Subset meaning: CD45RA+ positively selected. As DNA, the CDR3 is TGTGCCAGCAGCTTGCAAGAGACCCAGTACTTC. Protein product: CASSLQETQYF.